This is a list of T cell receptor beta chains from one sample in a study of cytomegalovirus exposure and HLA in healthy donors. This table comes from immunoSEQ multiplex PCR, and its TCRdb copy is limited to in-frame clones, with some not included. There are about 200,000 clones in the sample; 9.5% to 15% occur only once, and 7.8% lies in the top ten. Input material: PBMCs. These receptors all stem from a man aged 45-60 years in good health and CMV-seropositive. Both conserved end residues are trimmed from each CDR3. The order of the fields is J gene, V gene, CDR3 protein.

TRBJ2-3 | TRBV6-5 | ASRSGGAEDTQY
TRBJ1-5 | TRBV4-2 | ASSARGRDHKDTSNQPQH
TRBJ2-3 | TRBV5-6 | ASSFLAGPTDTQY
TRBJ1-6 | TRBV18 | ASSPDRGNSPLH
TRBJ1-1 | TRBV18 | ASSITRELNTEAF
TRBJ2-5 | TRBV7-3 | ASSLNAGRIETQY
TRBJ2-5 | TRBV6-1 | ASREAGGRETQY
TRBJ2-3 | TRBV5-8 | ASSATGTTRTDTQY
TRBJ2-3 | TRBV5-6 | ASSPRDRADTQY
TRBJ1-6 | TRBV28 | ASSSPRPGTGGLFRNSPLH
TRBJ1-1 | TRBV29-1 | SVAYRGDTEAF
TRBJ1-3 | TRBV6-4 | ARRQLGPSGNTIY
TRBJ1-1 | TRBV5-1 | ASSRDRPTEAF
TRBJ2-7 | TRBV29-1 | SVEEAREQY
TRBJ2-3 | TRBV5-1 | ASSVRLAGGRTDTQY
TRBJ1-5 | TRBV9 | ASSAGTGNNQPQH
TRBJ2-3 | TRBV30 | AWRTTSVVDTQY
TRBJ2-5 | TRBV7-9 | ASSSDRNQETQY
TRBJ2-2 | TRBV19 | ASSIGTTGRTGELF
TRBJ1-1 | TRBV6-5 | ASSWVRGSEAF
TRBJ2-1 | TRBV9 | ASSFRDSNNEQF
TRBJ2-5 | TRBV9 | ASSVGVGGLEETQY
TRBJ1-1 | TRBV5-1 | ASSEMNTEAF
TRBJ1-1 | TRBV7-9 | ASSLDGGRTEAF
TRBJ1-4 | TRBV29-1 | SVLDREKLF
TRBJ2-7 | TRBV5-8 | ASSPGPLGAGVHEQY
TRBJ1-5 | TRBV7-2 | ASSPDGDRRQPQH
TRBJ2-5 | TRBV5-1 | ASSRAGLSAETQY
TRBJ2-5 | TRBV15 | ATSRGQGTETQY
TRBJ1-2 | TRBV11-2 | ASSPGGPYGYT
TRBJ2-1 | TRBV5-1 | ASSLSGTRVDEQF
TRBJ1-1 | TRBV7-7 | ASRRTEAF
TRBJ1-4 | TRBV6-5 | ASSKDLAANEKLF
TRBJ2-3 | TRBV5-4 | ASSLSSARTDTQY
TRBJ1-1 | TRBV6-1 | ASREGGGRAEAF
TRBJ1-1 | TRBV11-3 | ASSLEEGAVQF
TRBJ2-5 | TRBV19 | ASSGGLAQETQY
TRBJ1-5 | TRBV9 | ASSALPGNNQPQH
TRBJ1-1 | TRBV6-5 | ASSPEGGFGTEAF
TRBJ1-3 | TRBV25-1 | ASSESRVGNTIY
TRBJ2-1 | TRBV28 | ASRPGLAIGEQF
TRBJ2-5 | TRBV5-5 | ASSLGGQGAQETQY
TRBJ2-5 | TRBV7-2 | ASSSDRGKETQY
TRBJ2-1 | TRBV7-6 | ASSLTPGQYNEQF
TRBJ2-5 | TRBV7-2 | ASSPGRGERTQY
TRBJ2-5 | TRBV10-3 | ATQRGNSETQY
TRBJ2-3 | TRBV9 | ASSVDSRKTQY
TRBJ2-3 | TRBV4-1 | ASSPSGRGAVGTDTQY